This T cell receptor beta chain was captured by sequencing in a study of T cells after yellow fever vaccination. Findings and limits, study-wide: Contaminants from the bulk population, in the form of abundant clonotypes, could be found in FACS-sorted repertoires. A faster peak, day 5 versus 15, was reached by the weaker secondary response.

The V gene lost 5 bases and the J gene lost 0 bases, with 17 bases spanning the gap. The CDR3 length is 16 residues. CDR1 MDHEN and CDR2 SYDVKM come from the germline V gene. In TCRdb, the 5' RACE reads were re-called with MiXCR into one record per CDR3 protein. The sample carries more than 20,000 distinct CDR3 sequences, approximately 5.2% recorded once. This clonotype was detected many times. This receptor was obtained from a man between 18 and 35 years old who received the YFV17D yellow fever vaccine. The chain links TRBV28 to TRBJ2-7; D tentatively reads TRBD1 or TRBD2 (7 bases each). The sample in question was PBMCs, either bulk or a sorted T-cell subset (CD4+, CD8+, memory, or dextramer-sorted; not recorded which), obtained roughly 45 days after the first yellow fever vaccination. The CDR3 here is CASSPGGGDGSYEQYV. The CDR3 bases are TGTGCCAGCAGTCCAGGGGGGGGGGACGGCTCCTACGAGCAGTACGTC.